This entry describes one TCR beta chain. Its antigen is still unknown. No base quality information exists; no much larger clone differs at one position. CDR1 and CDR2 are drawn from the germline V gene: SGDLS, YYNGEE. Measured from the cysteine to the phenylalanine, the CDR3 is 15 residues long. The only DNA kept is the CDR3, 45 bases in frame from the first base. Deletion took 4 bases off V and 3 bases off J, with a span of 16 bases between the germline ends. This sample stems from a study of somatic mutations in cytotoxic T cells in rheumatoid arthritis (TCRdb year 2017). Broadly, across the study: Peripheral blood (roughly 33 ml EDTA) was collected from patients immediately after diagnosis and before any treatment began. A total of 65 to 70 rheumatoid arthritis patients and over 15 healthy controls underwent TCRB deep sequencing. Sorted V beta1+ cells also underwent TCRB sequencing, and some V beta antibody-stained T-cell populations were flow-sorted at nearly 100% purity on a FACSAria II or Sony SH800. Patients and controls did not essentially differ in median age, which was nearly identical between the groups. Whether expanded CD8+ T-cell clones in untreated, newly diagnosed rheumatoid arthritis carry somatic mutations was the study question, and clonality was characterized with TCRB deep sequencing.

Here is what the overall study found, with its caveats: Healthy controls showed no age-related increase in CD8+ clonality, whereas patients did (Spearman r ≈ 0.49). Several identical CD8+ TCRB sequences were found in both blood and synovial fluid, and in about an eighth of the roughly 60 patients the largest CD8+ clone exceeded 20% of CD8+ cells. It was unknown which antigens the expanded CD8+ clones targeted, and their absence from virus-specific databases did not exclude viral specificity. CD8+ T-cell clonality in rheumatoid arthritis patients was not significantly different from that in age-matched healthy controls. The slight underrepresentation of TRBV07 in patients was not corrected for multiple comparisons.

Flow cytometry confirmed the purity of CD4+ and CD8+ cells that had been isolated by positive magnetic bead selection on an AutoMACS. Initial screening for clonal expansions relied on flow cytometry with a TCR V beta antibody panel, after which sorted CD8+ fractions underwent TCRB deep sequencing for characterization. Ficoll-Paque PLUS density gradient separation was used to isolate peripheral blood mononuclear cells. DNA from CD4-enriched, CD8-enriched or PBMC samples was extracted using Nucleospin Tissue or Tissue XS kits and then quantified on a Qubit 2.0 fluorometer. Genomic DNA underwent TCRB CDR3 sequencing using the immunoSEQ assay. The original methods were these. Patient CD8+ clones larger than 1% were compared against published virus-specific TCRB sequences, and only a few matched. The analyses included only productive TCRB rearrangements. Clonality was calculated as a Shannon entropy-based productive clonality index, and a clone was defined by a unique TCRB CDR3 sequence. Repertoire overlap between two samples was calculated from the template counts of each clone relative to total templates per sample. A correlation with a Spearman r of roughly 0.6 was found between V-gene usage by flow cytometry and V-gene usage by TCRB sequencing. What TCRdb holds here is the immuneACCESS table cut down to in-frame rearrangements. Part of the clones is not present; checked against another copy, under half of the missing clones reflect an unresolved V gene, and the others are unexplained. That table gives V, J and clone size, and the DNA gave D and trimming. The sample records tens of thousands of clones, approximately 82% of which are singletons. The leading ten clones occupy approximately 15% of the sample.

The sequence came from an adult with rheumatoid arthritis. The specimen sequenced was CD8+ T cells sorted from blood. The sequence is built from TRBV9 and TRBJ1-1; matching of 6 bases hints at TRBD1 as the D gene. CDR3 protein: CASSPASGQYTEAFF. The base sequence is TGTGCCAGCAGCCCCGCGTCAGGACAGTACACTGAAGCTTTCTTT.